This T cell receptor (beta chain) comes out of a study of blood T cell repertoires in COVID-19. Original data processing: Amplification of reference gene primers was used by the study to estimate nucleated cell counts. The repertoire was sequenced with immunoSEQ multiplex PCR; TCRdb's copy has only in-frame clones and lacks some. That table is the source of V, J and clone size, and D and trimming were worked out from the DNA. The repertoire holds 40,000 to 55,000 clones, roughly nine tenths seen once, with around 15% in the top ten. This CDR3 contains 15 residues. In germline, CDR1 is MGHRA, CDR2 YSYEKL. Trimming cost V 1 base and J 5 bases, with 14 bases left between them.

The sequencing input was peripheral blood. The sequence was collected from a man in his sixties or seventies with active COVID-19. This rearrangement joins TRBV4-1 to TRBJ2-5; TRBD2 is a possible D gene (6 bases). The chain's CDR3 is CASSQGEGAGETQYF. The CDR3 nucleotides are TGCGCCAGCAGCCAAGGAGAAGGGGCGGGGGAGACCCAGTACTTC.